The clone carrying this TCR beta chain has only one observation. Its antigen is unknown. The data derive from a study of identifying expanded T cells in peripheral blood. Notes on the study in general: Technical replicates showed 0.9 to 1.5 changed clones; about two weeks around 15; four weeks 19.

Assay: immunoSEQ multiplex PCR; the TCRdb copy retains only in-frame clones and omits some. Among tens of thousands of clones, approximately 90% were seen once, and the ten largest hold over 15%. Trimming stripped 1 base from V and 1 base from J, with 10 bases between. The CDR3 totals 16 residues. Germline CDR1 reads SGHTA; CDR2 reads FQGNSA. The chain couples TRBV7-2 to TRBJ2-2; D unresolved. The clonotype comes from a person aged 18 to 75 in good health. Input material: blood. DNA for the CDR3: TGTGCCAGCAGCTTAGTGAGACGTGTGAACACCGGGGAGCTGTTTTTT. This sequence encodes CASSLVRRVNTGELFF.